The rows below give T cell receptor beta chains drawn from one sample of a study of neurological immune-mediated disorders. Via MiXCR, TCRdb re-called the 5' RACE reads, giving one row per CDR3 protein. The data contain 19,000 or so distinct CDR3 sequences, about 15% of them singletons. The source material was CD4+ T cells from blood. Every receptor here comes from a woman aged 60-70 years with HTLV-1-associated myelopathy (HAM/TSP). CDR3s include the opening cysteine and the closing phenylalanine or tryptophan. A D gene is named only where the DNA matches it firmly. Clone size is stated in some rows and not others, as once, few, many or a class when expanded.

j_gene	v_gene	abundance	d_gene	CDR3aa	CDR3nt
TRBJ1-2	TRBV6-2/TRBV6-3	many	.	CASSYEGVPYYTF	TGTGCCAGCAGTTACGAGGGGGTCCCGTACTACACCTTC
TRBJ1-6	TRBV5-1	many	.	CASSLDGTGSPLHF	TGCGCCAGCAGCTTGGACGGGACGGGTTCACCCCTCCACTTT
TRBJ1-6	TRBV7-2	many	TRBD1	CASSGRDRVSPLHF	TGTGCCAGCAGCGGCCGGGACAGGGTCTCACCCCTCCACTTT
TRBJ2-1	TRBV3-1	many	TRBD1	CASSRLGTGANNEQFF	TGTGCCAGCAGCCGTTTAGGGACAGGAGCAAACAATGAGCAGTTCTTC
TRBJ2-3	TRBV10-3	many	.	CAISVGANTDTQYF	TGTGCCATCAGTGTCGGGGCGAACACAGATACGCAGTATTTT
TRBJ2-3	TRBV7-2	many	TRBD2	CASSLGAGGGTDTQYF	TGTGCCAGCAGCTTAGGAGCGGGGGGGGGCACAGATACGCAGTATTTT
TRBJ1-3	TRBV15	many	.	CATSRDRGNSGNTIYF	TGTGCCACCAGCAGAGACCGGGGGAACTCTGGAAACACCATATATTTT
TRBJ1-1	TRBV20-1	many	TRBD1	CSATDSGGGNTEAFF	TGCAGTGCTACCGACTCAGGGGGCGGGAACACTGAAGCTTTCTTT
TRBJ2-2	TRBV2	many	.	CASSDPGQDTGELFF	TGTGCCAGCAGTGACCCGGGCCAGGACACCGGGGAGCTGTTTTTT
TRBJ2-7	TRBV4-1	medium-sized	TRBD2	CASSPLAGISYEQYF	TGCGCCAGCAGCCCGTTAGCGGGGATCTCCTACGAGCAGTACTTC
TRBJ1-6	TRBV5-6	many	.	CASSLPGTSPLHF	TGTGCCAGCAGCTTACCCGGTACTTCACCCCTCCACTTT
TRBJ1-2	TRBV6-6	many	TRBD1	CASSFDRDDYGYTF	TGTGCCAGCAGTTTCGACAGGGACGACTATGGCTACACCTTC
TRBJ1-2	TRBV4-3	many	.	CASSPGLRDYGYTF	TGCGCCAGCAGCCCGGGGTTAAGGGACTATGGCTACACCTTC
TRBJ1-6	TRBV20-1	many	TRBD1	CSPRPRDRHSPLHF	TGCAGTCCTCGACCCCGGGACAGACATTCACCCCTCCACTTT
TRBJ2-7	TRBV7-2	medium-sized	TRBD2	CASSSLALDFYEQYF	TGTGCCAGCAGCTCACTAGCGTTGGATTTCTACGAGCAGTACTTC
TRBJ2-1	TRBV5-1	many	TRBD2	CASSPRTSGSGDEQFF	TGCGCCAGCAGCCCCCGAACTAGCGGGAGTGGGGATGAGCAGTTCTTC
TRBJ1-2	TRBV6-2/TRBV6-3	many	TRBD1	CASSFDRETGYTF	TGTGCCAGCAGTTTCGACAGGGAGACTGGCTACACCTTC
TRBJ1-5	TRBV4-2	.	.	CASSLSGGGNQPQHF	TGTGCCAGCAGCCTTTCGGGGGGGGGCAATCAGCCCCAGCATTTT
TRBJ2-2	TRBV11-3	many	.	CASSFGVNTGELFF	TGTGCCAGCAGCTTTGGGGTTAACACCGGGGAGCTGTTTTTT
TRBJ2-5	TRBV7-8	.	.	CASSFYICSASSGQGAGETQYF	.
TRBJ2-7	TRBV25-1	many	TRBD1	CASRRDRDPYEQYF	TGTGCCAGCAGGAGGGACAGGGACCCCTACGAGCAGTACTTC
TRBJ2-7	TRBV5-1	medium-sized	.	CASSLGFVLDFTYEQYF	TGCGCCAGCAGCTTGGGTTTCGTCCTGGACTTTACCTACGAGCAGTACTTC
TRBJ1-3	TRBV20-1	many	TRBD1	CSAIDRAGNTIYF	TGCAGTGCTATCGACAGGGCTGGAAACACCATATATTTT
TRBJ1-2	TRBV12-3/TRBV12-4	many	.	CASSLAALHGYTF	TGTGCCAGCAGTTTAGCGGCCCTCCATGGCTACACCTTC
TRBJ2-7	TRBV4-1	medium-sized	.	CASSLLGGQEQYF	TGCGCCAGCAGCCTTTTAGGGGGACAAGAGCAGTACTTC
TRBJ2-3	TRBV6-1	many	.	CASSEGSSTDTQYF	TGTGCCAGCAGTGAGGGGTCTAGCACAGATACGCAGTATTTT
TRBJ2-1	TRBV20-1	medium-sized	.	CSARGDGGEQFF	TGCAGTGCTAGGGGGGACGGAGGGGAGCAGTTCTTC
TRBJ2-1	TRBV6-5	many	.	CASSQNRRSSYNEQFF	TGTGCCAGCAGTCAAAACAGGCGAAGCTCCTACAATGAGCAGTTCTTC
TRBJ2-7	TRBV5-7	many	.	CASSPLSYEQYF	TGTGCCAGCAGCCCCCTCTCCTACGAGCAGTACTTC
TRBJ2-2	TRBV7-2	many	.	CASSLGQNTGELFF	TGTGCCAGCAGCCTGGGACAGAACACCGGGGAGCTGTTTTTT
TRBJ2-3	TRBV5-1	many	TRBD2	CASSILAGEADTQYF	TGCGCCAGCAGCATTCTAGCGGGAGAGGCAGATACGCAGTATTTT
TRBJ1-1	TRBV12-3/TRBV12-4	many	TRBD1	CASSLDRQGPTEAFF	TGTGCCAGCAGTTTAGACCGACAGGGACCCACTGAAGCTTTCTTT
TRBJ2-1	TRBV15	many	.	CATSSERLDYNEQFF	TGTGCCACCAGCTCAGAAAGACTAGATTACAATGAGCAGTTCTTC
TRBJ2-7	TRBV5-1	many	TRBD1	CASSPDRAYEQYF	TGCGCCAGCAGCCCGGACAGGGCTTACGAGCAGTACTTC
TRBJ2-3	TRBV20-1	many	TRBD2	CSARDPTGTSRRDTQYF	TGCAGTGCTAGAGACCCGACCGGGACTAGTAGAAGAGATACGCAGTATTTT
TRBJ2-1	TRBV6-6	many	TRBD2	CASSLAGAYNEQFF	TGTGCCAGCAGTCTAGCGGGGGCCTACAATGAGCAGTTCTTC
TRBJ2-3	TRBV5-4	medium-sized	.	CASSPGARTDTQYF	TGTGCCAGCAGCCCGGGGGCCCGCACAGATACGCAGTATTTT
TRBJ2-2	TRBV5-1	many	.	CASSLDQPGTGELFF	TGCGCCAGCAGCTTGGACCAGCCGGGGACCGGGGAGCTGTTTTTT
TRBJ1-5	TRBV12-3/TRBV12-4	many	TRBD1	CASSRVGTGGAGQPQHF	TGTGCCAGCAGTCGAGTGGGGACAGGGGGCGCGGGTCAGCCCCAGCATTTT
TRBJ2-1	TRBV3-1	.	.	CASSHGGESYNEQFF	TGTGCCAGCAGCCACGGCGGGGAGTCCTACAATGAGCAGTTCTTC
TRBJ2-1	TRBV5-1	many	TRBD1	CASSLTGTGYLEQFF	TGCGCCAGCAGCTTGACCGGGACAGGGTATCTTGAGCAGTTCTTC
TRBJ1-6	TRBV5-1	.	.	CASSLQGGTYNSPLHF	TGCGCCAGCAGCTTGCAGGGAGGCACCTATAATTCACCCCTCCACTTT
TRBJ1-4	TRBV20-1	.	TRBD1	CSAGTGGKEKLLF	TGTAGTGCTGGTACAGGGGGCAAGGAAAAACTGCTTTTT
TRBJ2-1	TRBV24-1	many	.	CATSDSAGSSYNEQFF	TGTGCCACCAGTGATTCGGCCGGGAGCTCCTACAATGAGCAGTTCTTC
TRBJ2-7	TRBV15	many	.	CATSRDLGEHYEQYF	TGTGCCACCAGCAGAGATCTGGGCGAGCACTACGAGCAGTACTTC